This TCR beta chain was captured in a study of neurological immune-mediated disorders. The CDR3 is 17 residues long. Trimming shortened V by 6 bases and J by 4 bases, and 22 bases separated the two germline ends. TCRdb reprocessed the 5' RACE reads via MiXCR and lists one record per CDR3 protein. The sample includes approximately 66,000 distinct CDR3 sequences, nearly 3.5% seen only once; the top ten take about 3.5%. This clonotype was seen ten or more times. This clonotype originated in a man between 35 and 55 years old with multiple sclerosis. J is TRBJ1-5 and V is TRBV12-3 or TRBV12-4; the D is unclear. Sequenced material: PBMCs. The CDR3 protein is CASSLGIKGSVNQPQHF. The CDR3 bases are TGTGCCAGCAGCCTAGGGATCAAGGGTTCGGTGAATCAGCCCCAGCATTTT.